The rows below give T cell receptor beta chains drawn from one sample of a study of human T cells and chemical hapten exposure. TCRdb used MiXCR to reprocess the RACE reads, holding one entry per CDR3 protein. The sample yields 40,000 to 60,000 distinct CDR3 sequences, about 9% seen once. The sequenced sample was whole blood, obtained in connection with sensitization to the hapten diphenylcyclopropenone (DPC). The receptors were gathered from a woman in her 50s with alopecia areata. Some clones in this sample may be carry-over from other donors' samples. The CDR3 runs from the conserved cysteine through the conserved F or W. Fields, in order: D gene, V gene, J gene, clone size, CDR3 protein, CDR3 DNA. The D gene is left open where the match is weak. Some rows mark clone size as missing; the rest say once, few, many or name a class of expanded clone.

D: .
V: TRBV20-1
J: TRBJ1-2
size: many
CDR3: CSARHGYGYTF
DNA: TGCAGTGCTAGACACGGATATGGCTACACCTTC

D: TRBD1
V: TRBV12-3/TRBV12-4
J: TRBJ2-3
size: .
CDR3: CASSVTGFGTDTQYF
DNA: TGTGCCAGCAGTGTGACAGGGTTCGGCACAGATACGCAGTATTTT

D: TRBD1
V: TRBV7-9
J: TRBJ2-7
size: many
CDR3: CASSPGQGADEQYF
DNA: TGTGCCAGCAGCCCGGGACAGGGGGCCGACGAGCAGTACTTC

D: .
V: TRBV7-2
J: TRBJ2-3
size: .
CDR3: CASSLVGTDTQYF
DNA: TGTGCCAGCAGCTTAGTAGGCACAGATACGCAGTATTTT

D: TRBD1
V: TRBV2
J: TRBJ1-1
size: many
CDR3: CASSEDRGNTEAFF
DNA: TGTGCCAGCAGTGAAGACAGGGGGAACACTGAAGCTTTCTTT

D: TRBD1
V: TRBV4-3
J: TRBJ2-7
size: many
CDR3: CASSQGTGDYEQYF
DNA: TGCGCCAGCAGCCAAGGAACAGGGGATTACGAGCAGTACTTC

D: .
V: TRBV2
J: TRBJ1-6
size: many
CDR3: CASSETHNSPLHF
DNA: TGTGCCAGCAGTGAGACCCATAATTCACCCCTCCACTTT

D: TRBD2
V: TRBV6-5
J: TRBJ2-7
size: many
CDR3: CASSYDAGANYEQYF
DNA: TGTGCCAGCAGTTACGATGCGGGAGCAAACTACGAGCAGTACTTC

D: TRBD2
V: TRBV29-1
J: TRBJ2-7
size: .
CDR3: CSVRTSGRPYEQYF
DNA: TGCAGCGTACGGACTAGCGGAAGACCCTACGAGCAGTACTTC

D: .
V: TRBV5-3
J: TRBJ1-2
size: many
CDR3: CARSACSTSNYGYTF
DNA: TGTGCCAGAAGCGCGTGCAGCACCTCTAACTATGGCTACACCTTC

D: TRBD1
V: TRBV20-1
J: TRBJ1-2
size: many
CDR3: CSALGQGVSNYGYTF
DNA: TGCAGTGCTCTCGGACAGGGCGTATCTAACTATGGCTACACCTTC

D: TRBD1
V: TRBV5-1
J: TRBJ2-7
size: many
CDR3: CASSLGQGSQGRYF
DNA: TGCGCCAGCAGCTTGGGACAGGGCAGCCAGGGGAGGTACTTC

D: TRBD2
V: TRBV6-2/TRBV6-3
J: TRBJ2-1
size: few
CDR3: CASSYFPSGFYNEQFF
DNA: TGTGCCAGCAGTTACTTCCCTAGCGGGTTTTACAATGAGCAGTTCTTC

D: .
V: TRBV10-3
J: TRBJ1-4
size: .
CDR3: CAISVATNVKLFF
DNA: TGTGCCATCAGCGTCGCAACTAATGTAAAACTGTTTTTT

D: .
V: TRBV7-8
J: TRBJ1-6
size: many
CDR3: CASASGRPGSPLHF
DNA: TGTGCCAGCGCATCGGGACGGCCGGGCTCACCCCTCCACTTT

D: .
V: TRBV20-1
J: TRBJ1-1
size: many
CDR3: CSARDTRLGQWNTEAFF
DNA: TGCAGTGCTAGAGATACCCGCCTCGGACAGTGGAACACTGAAGCTTTCTTT

D: TRBD2
V: TRBV12-3/TRBV12-4
J: TRBJ2-1
size: many
CDR3: CASRPPTSGRDNEQFF
DNA: TGTGCCAGCAGACCCCCGACTAGCGGGAGGGACAATGAGCAGTTCTTC

D: TRBD1
V: TRBV12-3/TRBV12-4
J: TRBJ2-5
size: many
CDR3: CASSRKQGYQETQYF
DNA: TGTGCCAGCAGTCGCAAACAGGGGTACCAAGAGACCCAGTACTTC

D: .
V: TRBV11-3
J: TRBJ2-3
size: .
CDR3: CASSPGQSTDTQYF
DNA: TGTGCCAGCAGCCCCGGACAGAGCACAGATACGCAGTATTTT

D: .
V: TRBV20-1
J: TRBJ2-2
size: many
CDR3: CSAREPGRSNAGELFF
DNA: TGCAGTGCTAGAGAACCGGGACGCTCGAACGCCGGGGAGCTGTTTTTT

D: .
V: TRBV7-8
J: TRBJ2-2
size: many
CDR3: CASSLVDLPTGELFF
DNA: TGTGCCAGCAGCTTAGTGGACTTACCCACCGGGGAGCTGTTTTTT

D: .
V: TRBV11-3
J: TRBJ2-2
size: many
CDR3: CASSSPGLALGSCFF
DNA: .

D: .
V: TRBV11-2
J: TRBJ2-1
size: .
CDR3: CASSPPGPRPVF
DNA: TGTGCCAGCAGCCCCCCCGGGCCACGGCCGGTCTTC

D: .
V: TRBV6-5
J: TRBJ1-3
size: many
CDR3: CASSSLQLVPGNTIYF
DNA: TGTGCCAGCAGTTCATTACAACTCGTCCCTGGAAACACCATATATTTT

D: .
V: TRBV3-1
J: TRBJ2-3
size: .
CDR3: CASSPGPGGFTDTQYF
DNA: TGTGCCAGCAGCCCTGGGCCCGGAGGGTTTACAGATACGCAGTATTTT

D: TRBD1
V: TRBV6-6
J: TRBJ1-5
size: many
CDR3: CASSEQGAGSNQPQHF
DNA: TGTGCCAGCAGTGAGCAGGGGGCGGGTAGCAATCAGCCCCAGCATTTT

D: TRBD2
V: TRBV20-1
J: TRBJ2-7
size: .
CDR3: CSARSGSGESWQYF
DNA: TGCAGTGCTAGGAGTGGTAGCGGGGAATCTTGGCAGTACTTC

D: TRBD2
V: TRBV20-1
J: TRBJ2-7
size: .
CDR3: CSASPGLGDEQYF
DNA: TGCAGTGCTTCACCGGGACTAGGGGACGAGCAGTACTTC

D: .
V: TRBV4-3
J: TRBJ2-3
size: many
CDR3: CASSQFSASSDTQYF
DNA: TGCGCCAGCAGCCAGTTCTCTGCTAGCTCAGATACGCAGTATTTT

D: TRBD1
V: TRBV2
J: TRBJ1-4
size: many
CDR3: CATRSTGGGEKLFF
DNA: TGTGCCACCCGGTCGACAGGGGGCGGAGAAAAACTGTTTTTT

D: .
V: TRBV20-1
J: TRBJ2-2
size: many
CDR3: CSVRPSDTGELFF
DNA: TGCAGTGTCAGACCCAGTGACACCGGGGAGCTGTTTTTT

D: .
V: TRBV6-2/TRBV6-3
J: TRBJ2-3
size: many
CDR3: CASTPQAGRSTDTQYF
DNA: TGTGCCAGCACCCCTCAGGCGGGTCGGAGCACAGATACGCAGTATTTT

D: TRBD1
V: TRBV18
J: TRBJ1-6
size: many
CDR3: CASSPSGQGLGSLHF
DNA: TGTGCCAGCTCACCATCGGGACAGGGGCTAGGATCCCTCCACTTT

D: .
V: TRBV28
J: TRBJ2-2
size: few
CDR3: CASSRVTGELFF
DNA: TGTGCCAGCAGTCGGGTTACCGGGGAGCTGTTTTTT

D: .
V: TRBV2
J: TRBJ1-1
size: many
CDR3: CASSEGDRRLTEAFF
DNA: TGTGCCAGCAGTGAGGGGGATAGGCGTCTCACTGAAGCTTTCTTT

D: TRBD2
V: TRBV20-1
J: TRBJ2-5
size: many
CDR3: CSAMGLAGGRQETQYF
DNA: TGCAGTGCTATGGGACTAGCGGGAGGCAGGCAAGAGACCCAGTACTTC

D: .
V: TRBV7-6
J: TRBJ1-1
size: many
CDR3: CASKPGVNTEAFF
DNA: TGTGCCAGCAAGCCGGGGGTGAACACTGAAGCTTTCTTT

D: TRBD1
V: TRBV7-9
J: TRBJ2-2
size: many
CDR3: CASTPAGTGNTGELFF
DNA: TGTGCCAGCACCCCAGCCGGGACAGGGAACACCGGGGAGCTGTTTTTT

D: .
V: TRBV3-1
J: TRBJ1-4
size: .
CDR3: CASSPRGSEGLFF
DNA: TGTGCCAGCAGCCCGCGCGGGAGTGAAGGGCTGTTTTTT

D: .
V: TRBV25-1
J: TRBJ2-1
size: many
CDR3: CASSEGFDNEQFF
DNA: TGTGCCAGCAGTGAGGGATTCGACAATGAGCAGTTCTTC

D: .
V: TRBV10-2
J: TRBJ2-7
size: many
CDR3: CASSEFRNSYEQYF
DNA: TGCGCCAGCAGTGAGTTTAGGAACTCCTACGAGCAGTACTTC

D: .
V: TRBV7-9
J: TRBJ1-1
size: many
CDR3: CASSYDGNTEAFF
DNA: TGTGCCAGCAGCTACGACGGAAACACTGAAGCTTTCTTT

D: .
V: TRBV20-1
J: TRBJ2-7
size: many
CDR3: CSATGTSYYEQYF
DNA: TGCAGTGCTACAGGGACTTCTTACTACGAGCAGTACTTC

D: .
V: TRBV5-6
J: TRBJ2-1
size: many
CDR3: CASSSRLYNEQFF
DNA: TGTGCCAGCAGCTCTCGACTGTACAATGAGCAGTTCTTC

D: .
V: TRBV29-1
J: TRBJ1-2
size: few
CDR3: CSVEGGYTF
DNA: TGCAGCGTTGAAGGCGGCTACACCTTC

D: .
V: TRBV19
J: TRBJ2-6
size: many
CDR3: CASNSRNSGANVLTF
DNA: TGTGCCAGTAATTCGCGGAACTCTGGGGCCAACGTCCTGACTTTC

D: .
V: TRBV10-3
J: TRBJ1-1
size: .
CDR3: CAISGQSPEAFF
DNA: TGTGCCATCAGTGGACAGAGCCCTGAAGCTTTCTTT

D: .
V: TRBV11-2
J: TRBJ1-4
size: many
CDR3: CASSSYRATNEKLFF
DNA: TGTGCCAGCAGCTCCTACAGGGCAACTAATGAAAAACTGTTTTTT

D: TRBD2
V: TRBV19
J: TRBJ2-3
size: many
CDR3: CASSPAGVTDTQYF
DNA: TGTGCCAGTAGTCCGGCGGGAGTAACAGATACGCAGTATTTT

D: .
V: TRBV6-2/TRBV6-3
J: TRBJ1-5
size: .
CDR3: CASSYRPRSSNQPQHF
DNA: TGTGCCAGCAGTTATCGTCCCCGGTCATCAAATCAGCCCCAGCATTTT

D: .
V: TRBV28
J: TRBJ1-2
size: few
CDR3: CASSQLRTPYGYTF
DNA: TGTGCCAGCAGCCAATTGAGGACACCCTATGGCTACACCTTC

D: .
V: TRBV7-6
J: TRBJ1-1
size: many
CDR3: CASSLDPVMNTEAFF
DNA: TGTGCCAGCAGCTTAGATCCAGTAATGAACACTGAAGCTTTCTTT

D: TRBD1
V: TRBV12-3/TRBV12-4
J: TRBJ1-1
size: many
CDR3: CASSGQGSATEAFF
DNA: TGTGCCAGCAGCGGACAGGGGTCGGCCACTGAAGCTTTCTTT